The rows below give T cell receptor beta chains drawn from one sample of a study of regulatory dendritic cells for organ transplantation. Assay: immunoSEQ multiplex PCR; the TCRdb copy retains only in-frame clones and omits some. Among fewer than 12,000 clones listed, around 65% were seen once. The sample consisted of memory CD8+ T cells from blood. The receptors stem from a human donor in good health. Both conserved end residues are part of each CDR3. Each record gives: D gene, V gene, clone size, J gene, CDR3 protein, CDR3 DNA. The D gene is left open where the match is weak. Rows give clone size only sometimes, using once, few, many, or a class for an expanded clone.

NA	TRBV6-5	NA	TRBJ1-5	CASSYYGPGQQPQHF	TGTGCCAGCAGTTACTATGGTCCAGGGCAACAGCCCCAGCATTTT
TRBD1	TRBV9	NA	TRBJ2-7	CASSASGTGESEQYF	TGTGCCAGCAGCGCGTCCGGGACAGGGGAGAGCGAGCAGTACTTC
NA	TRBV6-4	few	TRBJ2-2	CASSDSSGNTGELFF	TGTGCCAGCAGTGACTCTAGCGGGAACACCGGGGAGCTGTTTTTT
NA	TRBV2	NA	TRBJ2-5	CASSEVVRRGEETQYF	TGTGCCAGCAGTGAAGTGGTCAGGAGGGGGGAAGAGACCCAGTACTTC
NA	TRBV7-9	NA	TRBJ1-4	CASSSTDVLVREKLFF	TGTGCCAGCAGCTCGACAGATGTCTTGGTGCGGGAAAAACTGTTTTTT
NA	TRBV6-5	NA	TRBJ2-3	CASSYDAETDTQYF	TGTGCCAGCAGTTACGATGCCGAGACAGATACGCAGTATTTT
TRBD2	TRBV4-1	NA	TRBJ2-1	CASSELAGVSNEQFF	TGCGCCAGCAGCGAACTAGCGGGAGTGTCAAATGAGCAGTTCTTC
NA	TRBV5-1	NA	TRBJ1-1	CASSLAPGYTEAFF	TGCGCCAGCAGCTTGGCCCCAGGCTACACTGAAGCTTTCTTT
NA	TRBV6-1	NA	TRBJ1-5	CASSAQGRPNQPQHF	TGTGCCAGCAGCGCACAGGGTAGACCGAATCAGCCCCAGCATTTT
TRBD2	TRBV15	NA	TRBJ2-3	CATSRDIAGGPSTDTQYF	TGTGCCACCAGCAGAGATATCGCGGGAGGGCCCAGCACAGATACGCAGTATTTT
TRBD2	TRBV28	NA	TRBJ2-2	CASSLGTSHTGELFF	TGTGCCAGCAGTTTAGGGACTAGCCACACCGGGGAGCTGTTTTTT
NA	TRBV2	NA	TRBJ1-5	CASRRSLLWHF	TGTGCCAGCAGGAGGAGCCTTCTTTGGCATTTT
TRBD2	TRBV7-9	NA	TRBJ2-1	CASSLRTSGSGLNEQFF	TGTGCCAGCAGCTTAAGGACTAGCGGGAGTGGTTTGAATGAGCAGTTCTTC
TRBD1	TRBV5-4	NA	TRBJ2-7	CASSHRRDRVCF	TGTGCCAGCAGCCATAGACGGGACAGGGTCTGCTTC
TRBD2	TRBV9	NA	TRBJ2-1	CASSVTDPGLVLYYEQFF	TGTGCCAGCAGCGTGACCGACCCGGGACTAGTCCTTTACTATGAGCAGTTCTTC
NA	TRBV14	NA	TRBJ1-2	CASSTTPLSGYTF	TGTGCCAGCAGCACGACACCCCTGAGCGGCTACACCTTC
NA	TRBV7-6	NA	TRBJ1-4	CASSLKPLSTNEKLFF	TGTGCCAGCAGCTTAAAACCCCTCTCAACTAATGAAAAACTGTTTTTT
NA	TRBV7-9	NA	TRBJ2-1	CASSLAGSYNEQFF	TGTGCCAGCAGCTTGGCGGGGTCCTACAATGAGCAGTTCTTC